This TCR beta chain was documented in a study of T cells after yellow fever vaccination. Study observations and caveats: The booster response re-showed most primary clones: approximately 97% CD4, more than 80% CD8.

TCRdb re-analysed the 5' RACE reads in MiXCR, keeping a single row per CDR3 protein. The sample lists fewer than 350,000 distinct CDR3 sequences; about 4.5% were seen once. This clonotype showed up many times. Its cognate antigen is unknown. Trimming removed 0 bases at V and 2 bases at J, with 12 bases between. This CDR3 contains 15 residues. The germline gives CDR1 SGDLS, CDR2 YYNGEE. This clonotype originated in a man aged 18 to 29 who received the YFV17D yellow fever vaccine. The J gene is TRBJ2-7, the V gene TRBV9; D may be TRBD1 or TRBD2 (6 bases each). Sequenced material: PBMCs, taken 15 days after the yellow fever booster vaccination. CDR3 nucleotide sequence: TGTGCCAGCAGCGTAGAAGGGGGGTGGCCCTACGAGCAGTACTTC. The encoded protein is CASSVEGGWPYEQYF. Looking up the rest from reference TRBV9 and TRBJ2-7 gives the full variable domain: DSGVTQTPKHLITATGQRVTLRCSPRSGDLSVYWYQQSLDQGLQFLIQYYNGEERAKGNILERFSAQQFPDLHSELNLSSLELGDSALYFCASSVEGGWPYEQYFGPGTRLTVT.